The present T cell receptor (beta chain) was sequenced within a study of molecular identifiers for immune sequencing clone quantification. This clonotype is labeled as medium-sized. The antigen is unknown. There are 13 residues in the CDR3. Germline CDR1 and CDR2: LGHNA and YNFKEQ. V trimming: 3 bases; J trimming: 3 bases; junction bases outside the gene matches: 1. Study results and limitations: In naive cells, clones above 20 RNA copies held under 1% of molecules, whereas in effector cells they held over 97%. Jurkat TCR RNA spiked in from one cell reportedly remained identifiable amid one million naive cells.

Methods described previously, with TCR primers listed, were used for bulk TCR libraries. From the PCR reads, TCRdb called clonotypes with MiXCR, one entry per CDR3 protein. The sample records about 10,000 distinct CDR3 sequences, under 25% being singletons. A CD8+CD4-CCR7+CD45RA+ gate was used to sort naive CD8 T cells. The chain employs TRBV4-2 and TRBJ2-7; TRBD1 aligns across 8 bases. Sample: naive CD8+ T cells from blood, with Jurkat cell RNA spiked in. Subset reported: FACS-sorted CD8+CD4-CCR7+CD45RA+ naive T cells. The sequence came from a human donor in good health. Some libraries in this study had Jurkat cell RNA spiked in. The CDR3 reads CASSHGQGYEQYF. In DNA form, the CDR3 reads TGTGCCAGCAGCCACGGACAGGGCTACGAGCAGTACTTC.